This TCR beta chain was retrieved from a study of blood T cell repertoires in COVID-19. Germline-derived CDR1 and CDR2 are MNHEY and SVGEGT. CDR3 length equals 18 residues. Between the trimmed V and J ends, which lost 0 bases and 3 bases, there was a span of 20 bases. Here immunoSEQ multiplex PCR was the method, and the copy in TCRdb shows in-frame clones only, minus some. The profile covers around 39,000 clones, with over 70% appearing a single time and about 29% taken by the ten largest. This sequence joins TRBV6-2 or TRBV6-3 and TRBJ1-1, with D perhaps matching TRBD1 (6 bases). This receptor was taken from a man at least 80 years old with active or convalescent COVID-19. Sequencing was performed on peripheral blood. The CDR3 spells CASSYSLGIGGSDTEAFF. The CDR3 bases are TGTGCCAGCAGTTACTCGCTTGGTATAGGGGGTTCGGACACTGAAGCTTTCTTT.